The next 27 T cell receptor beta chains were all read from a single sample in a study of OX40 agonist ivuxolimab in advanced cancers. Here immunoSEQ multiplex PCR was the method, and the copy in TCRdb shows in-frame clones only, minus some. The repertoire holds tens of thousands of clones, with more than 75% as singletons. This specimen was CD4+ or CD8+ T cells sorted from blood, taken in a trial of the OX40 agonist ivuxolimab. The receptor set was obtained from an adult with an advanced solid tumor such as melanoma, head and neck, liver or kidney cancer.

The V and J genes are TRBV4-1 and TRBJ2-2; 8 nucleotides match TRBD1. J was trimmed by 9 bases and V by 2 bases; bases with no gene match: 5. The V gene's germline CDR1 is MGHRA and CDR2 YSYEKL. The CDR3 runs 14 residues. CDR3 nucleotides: TGCGCCAGCAGCCAATTGCAGGGGGCCCGGGAGCTGTTTTTT. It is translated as CASSQLQGARELFF.

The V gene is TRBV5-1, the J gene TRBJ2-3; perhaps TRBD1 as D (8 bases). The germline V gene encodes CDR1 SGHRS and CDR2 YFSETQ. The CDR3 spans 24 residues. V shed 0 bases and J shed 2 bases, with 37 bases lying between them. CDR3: CASSLGGQGYTKLEGGPFTDTQYF. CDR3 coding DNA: TGCGCCAGCAGCTTGGGAGGACAGGGTTACACCAAGTTAGAGGGAGGGCCTTTCACAGATACGCAGTATTTT.

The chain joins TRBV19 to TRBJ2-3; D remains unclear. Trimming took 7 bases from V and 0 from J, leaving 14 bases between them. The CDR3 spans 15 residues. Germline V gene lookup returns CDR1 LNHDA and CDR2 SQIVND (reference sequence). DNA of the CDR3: TGTGCCAGTACTCAAAGGCTCTCTAGCACAGATACGCAGTATTTT. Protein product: CASTQRLSSTDTQYF. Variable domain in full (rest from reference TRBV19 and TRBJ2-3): DGGITQSPKYLFRKEGQNVTLSCEQNLNHDAMYWYRQDPGQGLRLIYYSQIVNDFQKGDIAEGYSVSREKKESFPLTVTSAQKNPTAFYLCASTQRLSSTDTQYFGPGTRLTVL.

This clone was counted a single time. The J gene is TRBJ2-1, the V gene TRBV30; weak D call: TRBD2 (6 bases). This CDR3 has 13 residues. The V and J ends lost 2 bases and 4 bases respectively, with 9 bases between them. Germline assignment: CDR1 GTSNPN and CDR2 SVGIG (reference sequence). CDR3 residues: CAWSFGGYNEQFF. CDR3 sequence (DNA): TGTGCCTGGAGTTTTGGGGGGTACAATGAGCAGTTCTTC.

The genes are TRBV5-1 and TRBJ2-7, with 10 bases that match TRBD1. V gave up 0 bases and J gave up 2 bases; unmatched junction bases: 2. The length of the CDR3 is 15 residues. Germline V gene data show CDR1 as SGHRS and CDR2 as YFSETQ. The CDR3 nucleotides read TGCGCCAGCAGCTTGGCCGGGACAGGGGCCTACGAGCAGTACTTC. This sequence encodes CASSLAGTGAYEQYF.

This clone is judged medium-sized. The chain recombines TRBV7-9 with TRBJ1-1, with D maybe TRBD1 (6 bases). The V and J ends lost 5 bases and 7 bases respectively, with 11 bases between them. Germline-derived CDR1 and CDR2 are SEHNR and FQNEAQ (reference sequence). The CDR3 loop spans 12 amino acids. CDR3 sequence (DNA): TGTGCCAGCAGCGAAAACAGGGATGAAGCTTTCTTT. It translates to CASSENRDEAFF.

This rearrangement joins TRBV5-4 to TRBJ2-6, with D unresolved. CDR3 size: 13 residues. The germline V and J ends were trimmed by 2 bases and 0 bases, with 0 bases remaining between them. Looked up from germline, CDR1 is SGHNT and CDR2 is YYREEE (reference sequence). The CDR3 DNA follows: TGTGCCAGCAGCTTCTCTGGGGCCAACGTCCTGACTTTC. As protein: CASSFSGANVLTF.

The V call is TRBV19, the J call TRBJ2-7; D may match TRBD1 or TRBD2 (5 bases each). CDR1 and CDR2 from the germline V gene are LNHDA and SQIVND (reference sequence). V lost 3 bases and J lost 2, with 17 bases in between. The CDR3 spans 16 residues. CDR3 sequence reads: CASSIIFGTAPYEQYF. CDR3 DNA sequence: TGTGCCAGTAGTATCATTTTTGGGACCGCGCCCTACGAGCAGTACTTC. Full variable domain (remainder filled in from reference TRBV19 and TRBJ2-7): DGGITQSPKYLFRKEGQNVTLSCEQNLNHDAMYWYRQDPGQGLRLIYYSQIVNDFQKGDIAEGYSVSREKKESFPLTVTSAQKNPTAFYLCASSIIFGTAPYEQYFGPGTRLTVT.

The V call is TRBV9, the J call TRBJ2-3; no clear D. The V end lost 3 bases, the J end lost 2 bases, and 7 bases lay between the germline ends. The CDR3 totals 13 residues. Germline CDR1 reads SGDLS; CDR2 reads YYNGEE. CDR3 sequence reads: CASSALNTDTQYF. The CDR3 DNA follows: TGTGCCAGCAGCGCCCTGAACACAGATACGCAGTATTTT.

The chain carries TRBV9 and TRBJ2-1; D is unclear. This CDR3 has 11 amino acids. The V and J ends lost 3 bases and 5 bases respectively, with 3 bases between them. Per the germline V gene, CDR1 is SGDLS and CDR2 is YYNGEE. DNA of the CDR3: TGTGCCAGCAGCGCAGACAATGAGCAGTTCTTC. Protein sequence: CASSADNEQFF. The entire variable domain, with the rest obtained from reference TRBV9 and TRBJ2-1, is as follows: DSGVTQTPKHLITATGQRVTLRCSPRSGDLSVYWYQQSLDQGLQFLIQYYNGEERAKGNILERFSAQQFPDLHSELNLSSLELGDSALYFCASSADNEQFFGPGTRLTVL.

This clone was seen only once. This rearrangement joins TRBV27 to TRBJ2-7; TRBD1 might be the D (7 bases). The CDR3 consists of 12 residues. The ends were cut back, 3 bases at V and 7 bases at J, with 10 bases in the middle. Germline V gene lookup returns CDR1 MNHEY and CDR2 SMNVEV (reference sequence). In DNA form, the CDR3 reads TGTGCCAGCAGTTTCTCAGGGGGGGAGCAGTACTTC. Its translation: CASSFSGGEQYF.

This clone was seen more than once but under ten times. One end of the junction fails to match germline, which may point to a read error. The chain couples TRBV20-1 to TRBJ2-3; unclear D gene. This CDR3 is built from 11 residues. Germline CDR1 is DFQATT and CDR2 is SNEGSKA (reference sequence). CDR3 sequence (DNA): TGCAGTGGTAGAATCGGAGATACGCAGTATTTT. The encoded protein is CSGRIGDTQYF.

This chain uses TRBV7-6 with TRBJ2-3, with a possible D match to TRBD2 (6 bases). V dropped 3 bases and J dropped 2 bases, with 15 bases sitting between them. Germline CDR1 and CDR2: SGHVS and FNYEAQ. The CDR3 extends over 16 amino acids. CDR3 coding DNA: TGTGCCAGCAGCTTCGACCTAGCGTACTACACAGATACGCAGTATTTT. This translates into CASSFDLAYYTDTQYF.

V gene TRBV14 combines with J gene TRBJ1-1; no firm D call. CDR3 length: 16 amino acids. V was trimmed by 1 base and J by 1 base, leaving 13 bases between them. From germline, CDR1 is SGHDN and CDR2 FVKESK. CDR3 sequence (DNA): TGTGCCAGCAGCCAAGCGGTTAGGATCCCGAACACTGAAGCTTTCTTT. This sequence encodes CASSQAVRIPNTEAFF.

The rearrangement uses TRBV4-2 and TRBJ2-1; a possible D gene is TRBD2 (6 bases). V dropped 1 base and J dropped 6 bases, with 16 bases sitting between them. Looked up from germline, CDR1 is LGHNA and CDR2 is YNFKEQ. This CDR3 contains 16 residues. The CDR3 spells CASSQVPGVMLNEQFF. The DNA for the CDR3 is TGTGCCAGCAGCCAAGTTCCGGGAGTAATGCTCAATGAGCAGTTCTTC.

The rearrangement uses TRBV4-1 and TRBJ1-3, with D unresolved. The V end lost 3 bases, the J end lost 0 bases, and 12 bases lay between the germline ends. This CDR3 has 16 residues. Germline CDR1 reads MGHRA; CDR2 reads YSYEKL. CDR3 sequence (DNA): TGCGCCAGCAGCCAGCCGGGAGCGGGCTCTGGAAACACCATATATTTT. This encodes CASSQPGAGSGNTIYF.

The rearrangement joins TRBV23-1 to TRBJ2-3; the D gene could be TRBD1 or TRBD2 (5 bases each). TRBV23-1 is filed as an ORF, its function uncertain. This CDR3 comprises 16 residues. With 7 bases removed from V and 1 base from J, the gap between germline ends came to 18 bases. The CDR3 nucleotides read TGCGCCAGCAAATTCTACAGGAGGAGTGGCACAGATACGCAGTATTTT. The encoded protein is CASKFYRRSGTDTQYF.

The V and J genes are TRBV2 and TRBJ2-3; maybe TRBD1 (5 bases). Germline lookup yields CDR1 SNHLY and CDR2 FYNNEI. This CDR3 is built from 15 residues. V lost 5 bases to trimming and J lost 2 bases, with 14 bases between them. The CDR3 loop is CASSKGQAPTDTQYF. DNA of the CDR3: TGTGCCAGCAGTAAGGGGCAAGCCCCCACAGATACGCAGTATTTT.

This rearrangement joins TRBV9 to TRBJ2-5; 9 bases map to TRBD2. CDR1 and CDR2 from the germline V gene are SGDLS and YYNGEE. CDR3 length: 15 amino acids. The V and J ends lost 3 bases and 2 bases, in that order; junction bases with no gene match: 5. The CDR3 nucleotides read TGTGCCAGCAGCGCGGGGACTAGCAGGCAAGAGACCCAGTACTTC. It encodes CASSAGTSRQETQYF.

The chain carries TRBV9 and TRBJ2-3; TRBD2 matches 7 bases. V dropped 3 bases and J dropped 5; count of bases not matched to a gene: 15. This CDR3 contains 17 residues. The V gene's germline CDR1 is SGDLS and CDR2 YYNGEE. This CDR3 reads CASSAPKNAGEVDTQYF. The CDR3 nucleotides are TGTGCCAGCAGCGCCCCAAAAAACGCGGGAGAGGTAGATACGCAGTATTTT.

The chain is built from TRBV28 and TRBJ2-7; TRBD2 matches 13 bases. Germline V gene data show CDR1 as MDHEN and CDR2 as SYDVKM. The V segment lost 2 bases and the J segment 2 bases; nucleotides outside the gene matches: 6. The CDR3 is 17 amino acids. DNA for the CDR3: TGTGCCAGCAGTTTAGAGGGACTAGCGGGACGACCCTACGAGCAGTACTTC. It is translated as CASSLEGLAGRPYEQYF.

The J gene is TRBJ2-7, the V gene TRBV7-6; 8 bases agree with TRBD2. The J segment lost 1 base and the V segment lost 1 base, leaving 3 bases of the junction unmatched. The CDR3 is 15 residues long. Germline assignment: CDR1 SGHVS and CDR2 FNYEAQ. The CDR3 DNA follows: TGTGCCAGCAGCTTAGGGACTAGCTCTTCCTACGAGCAGTACTTC. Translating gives CASSLGTSSSYEQYF.

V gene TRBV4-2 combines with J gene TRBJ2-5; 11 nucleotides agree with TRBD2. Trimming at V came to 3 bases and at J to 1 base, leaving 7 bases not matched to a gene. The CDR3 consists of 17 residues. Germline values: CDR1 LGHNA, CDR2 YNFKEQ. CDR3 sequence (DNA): TGTGCCAGCAGCCATCTAACCGGGACTAGCGGCCAAGAGACCCAGTACTTC. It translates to CASSHLTGTSGQETQYF.

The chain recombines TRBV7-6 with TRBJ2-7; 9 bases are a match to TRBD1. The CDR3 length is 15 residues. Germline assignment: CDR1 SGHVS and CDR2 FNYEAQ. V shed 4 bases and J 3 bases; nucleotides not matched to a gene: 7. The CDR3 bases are TGTGCCAGCAGCTCAACCGGGACAGGGTTCTACGAGCAGTACTTC. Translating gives CASSSTGTGFYEQYF.

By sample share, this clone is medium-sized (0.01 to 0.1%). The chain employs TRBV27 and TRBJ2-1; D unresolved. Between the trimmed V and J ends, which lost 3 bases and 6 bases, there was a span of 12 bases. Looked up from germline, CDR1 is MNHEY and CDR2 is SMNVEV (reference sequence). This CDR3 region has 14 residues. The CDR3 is CASSLVSPGNEQFF. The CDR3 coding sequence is TGTGCCAGCAGTTTGGTCAGTCCCGGCAATGAGCAGTTCTTC.

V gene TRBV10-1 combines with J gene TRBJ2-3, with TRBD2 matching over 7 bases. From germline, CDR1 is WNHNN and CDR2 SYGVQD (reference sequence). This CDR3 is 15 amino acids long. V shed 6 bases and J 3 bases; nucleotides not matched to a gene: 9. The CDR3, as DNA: TGCGCCAGCAGCCCGGGACTACCAGGGACAGATACGCAGTATTTT. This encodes CASSPGLPGTDTQYF.

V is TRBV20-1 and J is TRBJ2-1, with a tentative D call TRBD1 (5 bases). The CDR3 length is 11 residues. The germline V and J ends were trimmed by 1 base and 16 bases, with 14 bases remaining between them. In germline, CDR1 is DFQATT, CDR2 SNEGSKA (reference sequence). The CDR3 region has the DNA TGCAGTGCTAGAGCCGGCAGGGTGAACTTCTTC. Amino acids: CSARAGRVNFF.